This section outlines one TCR beta chain sequence together with its context. The sample belongs to a study of blood T cell repertoires in COVID-19. Study background: Sources were T cells, B-cell-depleted T cells, or PBMCs; the material itself was cDNA or gDNA.

Germline V CDR1 and CDR2: LGHDT, YNNKEL (reference sequence). Trimming took 7 bases from V and 2 from J, leaving 15 bases between them. CDR3 length equals 14 residues. In the original workflow: Amplified reference gene primers provided the basis for estimating nucleated cell counts. Generated by immunoSEQ multiplex PCR, the TCRdb table keeps only in-frame clones and is missing some. V and J calls plus clone size are reproduced from that table; the DNA served to infer D and trimming. The top ten hold about 8% of the sample, which has some 110,000 clones, about 90% seen once. The chain joins TRBV3-1 (or the pseudogene TRBV3-2) to TRBJ2-7, with TRBD2 as a possible D gene (6 bases). Specimen: peripheral blood. The origin of this receptor is a human donor in a cohort sampled during active COVID-19. CDR3 bases: TGTGCCAGCACCCCTGCGGGGAGTGCCTACGAGCAGTACTTC. Translating it yields CASTPAGSAYEQYF.